This TCR beta chain was sequenced during a study of T-cell memory formation after mild COVID-19. Germline CDR1 SGHVS, CDR2 FQNEAQ. The CDR3 contains 16 residues. V lost 3 bases and J 1 base, leaving 15 bases between the germline ends. TCRdb itself ran the 5' RACE reads through MiXCR, one entry per CDR3 protein. Of hundreds of thousands of distinct CDR3 sequences listed, 20% to 25% were seen once; the top ten hold around 8.8%. The chain recombines TRBV7-8 with TRBJ2-5, with D possibly matching TRBD2 (6 bases). Specimen: PBMCs or a T cell subset sorted from them (not recorded which). The TCR comes from an adult woman who had mild COVID-19 (a few samples of this study predate the infection). Cell type and time point are not known. The CDR3 DNA reads as TGTGCCAGCAGCTTGGTGGGACTTAGCTCCCAAGAGACCCAGTACTTC. Its translation: CASSLVGLSSQETQYF.